A single T cell receptor (beta chain) is shown here with its context. No antigen is known for it. The record has no base qualities; no much larger clone is one base away. The trial excluded patients who had a history of autoimmune disease or were on systemic immunosuppression. Peripheral blood for TCR sequencing was collected from all dose cohorts at baseline, on cycle 4 day 1, and on cycle 7 day 1. Samples came from an open-label, multicenter, first-in-human phase I dose-escalation trial of ivuxolimab. Adults with locally advanced or metastatic melanoma, renal cell carcinoma, hepatocellular carcinoma or head and neck squamous cell carcinoma were enrolled in the trial. CD4+ and CD8+ T cells were sorted separately from peripheral blood before TCR sequencing. The data originate from a study of OX40 agonist ivuxolimab in advanced cancers. Background on the whole study: Ivuxolimab was an agonistic, fully human IgG2 monoclonal antibody directed against OX40 (CD134), a costimulatory receptor. Intravenous ivuxolimab was administered to patients every 2 weeks at six dose levels: 0.01, 0.1, 0.3, 1.5, 3 and 10 mg/kg. Of the 50 to 55 dose-escalation patients, hepatocellular carcinoma was present in around 19, melanoma in about 15, renal cell carcinoma in 9 and head and neck cancer in 9. In the dose-escalation cohort, about four fifths of patients were male, and the mean age was approximately 60 years with a range of roughly 20 to 80. Patients were allowed to have had prior anti-PD-1, anti-PD-L1 or anti-CTLA-4 therapy, and less than 45% of the dose-escalation patients had previously received checkpoint inhibitors. Three dose-escalation patients achieved partial responses, one with hepatocellular carcinoma and two with cutaneous melanoma. Peripheral TCRbeta sequencing was intended to test whether TCR sequence diversity was altered and clonal T-cell expansion was caused by ivuxolimab. The paper reports the monotherapy dose-escalation portion (N ≈ 50 patients) of the phase I ivuxolimab trial. General findings and caveats noted by the study authors: After ivuxolimab, expanded clones were on average more numerous among CD8+ T cells than among CD4+ T cells. Antigen specificity was not determined for the clonally expanded peripheral T cells. At doses from 0.1 to 3.0 mg/kg, clonal expansion was seen in both CD4+ and CD8+ blood T cells between baseline and week 6. Low levels of normalized T-cell clonal expansion were also seen in some nonresponding patients. Partial responders in the 0.1-3.0 mg/kg groups had among the lowest normalized peripheral clonal expansion, especially among CD8+ T cells.

Genomic DNA was isolated from the sorted cells so that the TCRbeta CDR3 region could be sequenced. TCRbeta CDR3 regions were sequenced using the immunoSEQ Assay. TCRdb holds this immuneACCESS table with in-frame rearrangements only. Some clones are missing; in checked studies, unresolved V genes explain under half, and the rest has no known cause. The sample yields 50,000 to 70,000 clones; approximately 79% were counted once. Roughly 2.1% of the sample is taken by the ten largest. The germline V gene provides CDR1 SGHDT and CDR2 YYEEEE. The CDR3 runs 16 amino acids, cysteine and phenylalanine included. Only the CDR3 region is kept as DNA, spanning 48 bases read in frame from base 1. V drops 3 bases and J drops 1 base, leaving 16 bases in between.

This clonotype originated in an adult with an advanced solid tumor such as melanoma, head and neck, liver or kidney cancer. The sequence joins TRBV5-6 to TRBJ1-1; TRBD1 is a possible D gene, resting on 5 matching bases. The sample consisted of CD4+ or CD8+ T cells sorted from blood, taken in a trial of the OX40 agonist ivuxolimab. The sequenced DNA: TGTGCCAGCAGCTCGCCACCGGGACGGAAGAACACTGAAGCTTTCTTT. Protein translation: CASSSPPGRKNTEAFF.